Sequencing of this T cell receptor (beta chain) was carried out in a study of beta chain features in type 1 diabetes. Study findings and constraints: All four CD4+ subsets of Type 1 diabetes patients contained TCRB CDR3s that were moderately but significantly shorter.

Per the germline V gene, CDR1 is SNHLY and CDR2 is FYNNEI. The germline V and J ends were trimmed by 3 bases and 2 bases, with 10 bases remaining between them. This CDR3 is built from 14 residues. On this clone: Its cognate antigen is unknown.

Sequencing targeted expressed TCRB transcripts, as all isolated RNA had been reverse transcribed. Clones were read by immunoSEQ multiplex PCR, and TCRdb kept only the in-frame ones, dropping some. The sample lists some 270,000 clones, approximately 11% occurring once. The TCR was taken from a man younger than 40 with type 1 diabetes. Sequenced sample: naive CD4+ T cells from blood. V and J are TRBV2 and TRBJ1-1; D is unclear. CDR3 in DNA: TGTGCCAGCAGTGAGACATATACTAACACTGAAGCTTTCTTT. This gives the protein CASSETYTNTEAFF.